One T cell receptor (beta chain) is described in this entry. The data are from a study of blood T cell repertoires in COVID-19. Background on the study: Samples representing acute and convalescent COVID-19 were sourced from the United States, Italy and Spain.

CDR1 is LGHDT, CDR2 YNNKEL, per germline (reference sequence). The CDR3 totals 18 residues. After removal of 4 bases from V and 3 bases from J, the junction contained 12 bases not matched to a gene. Study processing details: From reference gene primer amplification, estimates of nucleated cell counts were derived. Produced via immunoSEQ multiplex PCR; TCRdb's table is partial and in-frame only. V and J calls and clone size are as listed in that table; D and trimming were resolved from the DNA. The sample includes approximately 54,000 clones, 81% seen only once; the top ten take roughly 4.8%. The sample was peripheral blood. This TCR was sampled from a woman aged 60 to 75 with acute or convalescent COVID-19. The chain couples TRBV3-1 (or the pseudogene TRBV3-2) to TRBJ1-1; TRBD1 matches 12 bases. The CDR3 spells CASSPFSGTGGDDTEAFF. For the CDR3, the DNA is TGTGCCAGCAGCCCGTTTTCCGGGACAGGGGGCGACGACACTGAAGCTTTCTTT.